The subject of this entry is one T cell receptor beta chain. Its antigen is still unknown. PCR employed 60 Vbeta and 13 Jbeta primers. Generated by immunoSEQ multiplex PCR, the TCRdb table keeps only in-frame clones and is missing some. This sample has roughly 250,000 clones; just under 85% occur once, and the top ten carry 2% to 2.5%. As for the donors, each was a healthy bone marrow donor. The data derive from a study of cytomegalovirus exposure and HLA in healthy donors. Notes on the study in general: Accurate predictions that matched the HLA-A and HLA-B alleles of most subjects were reportedly made from TCR beta sequences. Later, an analysis found that common viral pathogens appeared to be linked with several of the most significant clusters. Despite most TCR sequences being rare, some public TCRs occurred in many donors.

Sequencing input: PBMCs. The sequence was obtained from a woman aged 40 to 49 in good health and CMV-seropositive.

The CDR3 spells CASSLWASGGYTDTQYF. For the CDR3, the DNA is TGTGCCAGCAGTTTATGGGCTAGCGGCGGATACACAGATACGCAGTATTTT. The genes are TRBV27 and TRBJ2-3; 7 nucleotides agree with TRBD2. Unmatched junction bases numbered 9, after V lost 1 base and J lost 2 bases. The germline gives CDR1 MNHEY, CDR2 SMNVEV (reference sequence). The CDR3 length is 17 residues.